The rows below give T cell receptor beta chains drawn from one sample of a study of blood T cell repertoires in COVID-19. TCRdb's copy holds only in-frame clones and misses some; the assay was immunoSEQ multiplex PCR. Of tens of thousands of clones in the sample, 85% to 90% are singletons; the top ten hold under 30%. Material for sequencing was peripheral blood. The origin of the receptors is a man in his 60s with active or convalescent COVID-19. CDR3s include the opening cysteine and the closing phenylalanine or tryptophan. The order of the fields is V gene, CDR3 length, J gene, CDR3 protein.

V gene: TRBV15
CDR3 length: 15
J gene: TRBJ2-2
CDR3 protein: CATSRDQGNTGELFF

V gene: TRBV19
CDR3 length: 15
J gene: TRBJ1-4
CDR3 protein: CASNDRGSMGEKLFF

V gene: TRBV10-3
CDR3 length: 16
J gene: TRBJ2-7
CDR3 protein: CAISENLGLSVGEQYF

V gene: TRBV25-1
CDR3 length: 14
J gene: TRBJ1-3
CDR3 protein: CASSVGVTGNTIYF

V gene: TRBV10-2
CDR3 length: 15
J gene: TRBJ2-1
CDR3 protein: CASSPGQGAHNEQFF

V gene: TRBV4-1
CDR3 length: 16
J gene: TRBJ1-5
CDR3 protein: CASSQDVFTLNQPQHF

V gene: TRBV10-2
CDR3 length: 14
J gene: TRBJ2-3
CDR3 protein: CASRDRRAVDTQYF

V gene: TRBV20-1
CDR3 length: 11
J gene: TRBJ2-5
CDR3 protein: CSAMEVGTQYF

V gene: TRBV5-1
CDR3 length: 14
J gene: TRBJ2-7
CDR3 protein: CASSVPTGSYEQYF

V gene: TRBV13
CDR3 length: 16
J gene: TRBJ2-3
CDR3 protein: CASRMTTSGNLDTQYF

V gene: TRBV9
CDR3 length: 13
J gene: TRBJ2-2
CDR3 protein: CASYRDNTGELFF

V gene: TRBV28
CDR3 length: 17
J gene: TRBJ2-6
CDR3 protein: CASRQTWTISGANVLTF

V gene: TRBV6-1
CDR3 length: 14
J gene: TRBJ2-1
CDR3 protein: CASRDLPVLNEQFF

V gene: TRBV5-1
CDR3 length: 12
J gene: TRBJ1-2
CDR3 protein: CASSLERGGYTF

V gene: TRBV12-3/TRBV12-4
CDR3 length: 12
J gene: TRBJ1-2
CDR3 protein: CASSFGGGGYTF

V gene: TRBV28
CDR3 length: 14
J gene: TRBJ2-4
CDR3 protein: CASSLADRENIQYF

V gene: TRBV7-8
CDR3 length: 17
J gene: TRBJ2-1
CDR3 protein: CASSLAMQASGPREQFF

V gene: TRBV5-8
CDR3 length: 15
J gene: TRBJ1-5
CDR3 protein: CASIPYGQFNQPQHF

V gene: TRBV19
CDR3 length: 15
J gene: TRBJ1-4
CDR3 protein: CASSMRSRVSEKLFF

V gene: TRBV19
CDR3 length: 16
J gene: TRBJ1-1
CDR3 protein: CASMLAVPGMNTEAFF

V gene: TRBV7-2
CDR3 length: 15
J gene: TRBJ1-3
CDR3 protein: CASSSDRSSGNTIYF

V gene: TRBV25-1
CDR3 length: 13
J gene: TRBJ2-7
CDR3 protein: CASSADRGHEQYF

V gene: TRBV10-3
CDR3 length: 13
J gene: TRBJ2-2
CDR3 protein: CAISERQTGELFF

V gene: TRBV18
CDR3 length: 15
J gene: TRBJ2-7
CDR3 protein: CASSPPRGRTYEQYF

V gene: TRBV7-9
CDR3 length: 15
J gene: TRBJ2-2
CDR3 protein: CASSSDRVYTGELFF

V gene: TRBV18
CDR3 length: 15
J gene: TRBJ1-1
CDR3 protein: CASSRTGMGITEAFF

V gene: TRBV6-5
CDR3 length: 13
J gene: TRBJ1-1
CDR3 protein: CASEAGVATEAFF

V gene: TRBV11-2
CDR3 length: 18
J gene: TRBJ2-3
CDR3 protein: CASSLVQRGAFPEDTQYF

V gene: TRBV3-1/TRBV3-2
CDR3 length: 13
J gene: TRBJ2-2
CDR3 protein: CASSRTGTGELFF

V gene: TRBV5-5
CDR3 length: 16
J gene: TRBJ2-7
CDR3 protein: CASSPPHRPPDYEQYF

V gene: TRBV7-9
CDR3 length: 14
J gene: TRBJ2-7
CDR3 protein: CASSPGQVLYEQYF

V gene: TRBV29-1
CDR3 length: 13
J gene: TRBJ2-5
CDR3 protein: CSVGTRPGETQYF

V gene: TRBV5-4
CDR3 length: 14
J gene: TRBJ1-4
CDR3 protein: CASSSRDRGEKLFF